These T cell receptor beta chains were read from a single sample in a study of beta chain features in type 1 diabetes. Clones were sequenced by immunoSEQ multiplex PCR, and TCRdb holds only the in-frame ones, with some missing. This table has around 600,000 clones, around 11% appearing once. What was sequenced was naive CD4+ T cells from blood. All receptors come from a young man with type 1 diabetes. CDR3s include the opening cysteine and the closing phenylalanine or tryptophan. Fields, in order: D gene, J gene, V gene, CDR3 length, clone size, CDR3 protein, CDR3 DNA. D genes are given only for firm matches. Only part of the rows carry a size: once, few, many, or a class if the clone is expanded.

>TRBD2|TRBJ2-3|TRBV2|15|once
CASSQAGGRSDTQYF
TGTGCCAGCAGTCAGGCGGGGGGGCGGTCAGATACGCAGTATTTT
>NA|TRBJ2-2|TRBV5-8|14|NA
CASSLLVSAGELFF
TGTGCCAGCAGCTTGCTCGTTAGTGCCGGGGAGCTGTTTTTT
>TRBD2|TRBJ2-5|TRBV2|13|NA
CASTEAGGRTQYF
TGTGCCAGCACCGAGGCTGGCGGGAGGACCCAGTACTTC
>NA|TRBJ2-7|TRBV2|14|few
CASSEARGRDEQYF
TGTGCCAGCAGTGAGGCTCGGGGGCGTGACGAGCAGTACTTC
>TRBD1|TRBJ2-7|TRBV11-2|13|few
CASSFTGVYEQYF
TGTGCCAGCAGCTTCACAGGGGTCTACGAGCAGTACTTC
>TRBD1|TRBJ2-3|TRBV7-2|15|NA
CASSLTTGETDTQYF
TGTGCCAGCAGCTTAACGACAGGGGAAACAGATACGCAGTATTTT
>NA|TRBJ1-6|TRBV9|13|NA
CASSVVVDSPLHF
TGTGCCAGCAGCGTAGTTGTCGATTCACCCCTCCACTTT
>NA|TRBJ2-3|TRBV4-3|16|few
CASSQDHGQVTDTQYF
TGCGCCAGCAGCCAAGATCATGGCCAGGTCACAGATACGCAGTATTTT
>NA|TRBJ1-5|TRBV10-3|13|NA
CAISDNSNQPQHF
TGTGCCATCAGTGATAATAGCAATCAGCCCCAGCATTTT
>TRBD2|TRBJ2-1|TRBV4-3|16|few
CASSHPTSGSYNEQFF
TGCGCCAGCAGCCACCCCACTAGCGGGTCGTACAATGAGCAGTTCTTC
>TRBD2|TRBJ2-1|TRBV7-9|15|few
CASSFGTSGDNEQFF
TGTGCCAGCAGCTTTGGGACTAGCGGGGACAATGAGCAGTTCTTC
>NA|TRBJ1-6|TRBV19|15|NA
CASSIIGHHNSPLHF
TGTGCCAGTAGTATAATCGGACACCATAATTCACCCCTCCACTTT
>TRBD1|TRBJ2-3|TRBV5-1|16|NA
CASSLGQGPGTDTQYF
TGCGCCAGCAGCTTAGGACAGGGCCCTGGCACAGATACGCAGTATTTT
>NA|TRBJ1-2|TRBV11-2|14|NA
CASSYQAGSDGYTF
TGTGCCAGCAGCTACCAGGCGGGGTCGGACGGCTACACCTTC
>TRBD2|TRBJ2-7|TRBV2|15|few
CASSSREWTRSEQYF
TGTGCCAGCAGCTCCAGAGAATGGACTAGAAGCGAGCAGTACTTC
>NA|TRBJ2-5|TRBV5-6|18|NA
CASRPTRGKPWTEETQYF
TGTGCCAGCAGGCCAACCAGGGGCAAGCCTTGGACGGAAGAGACCCAGTACTTC
>TRBD1|TRBJ2-2|TRBV19|15|NA
CASSIQGAETGELFF
TGTGCCAGTAGTATACAGGGGGCCGAAACCGGGGAGCTGTTTTTT
>TRBD1|TRBJ2-2|TRBV7-6|15|NA
CASSLEGGAPGELFF
TGTGCCAGCAGCTTAGAAGGGGGCGCCCCCGGGGAGCTGTTTTTT
>NA|TRBJ1-6|TRBV7-8|15|NA
CASSLFSAGNSPLHF
TGTGCCAGCAGCTTATTCTCAGCTGGGAATTCACCCCTCCACTTT
>NA|TRBJ1-2|TRBV10-3|13|few
CAISDGQHYGYTF
TGTGCCATCAGTGATGGACAGCACTATGGCTACACCTTC
>TRBD1|TRBJ1-5|TRBV7-2|16|NA
CASSLVTDRGGQPQHF
TGTGCCAGCAGCTTAGTGACCGACAGGGGTGGTCAGCCCCAGCATTTT
>TRBD1|TRBJ1-6|TRBV9|15|NA
CASSVDLAGGRSLHF
TGTGCCAGCAGCGTAGATCTGGCAGGGGGTCGTTCCCTCCACTTT
>NA|TRBJ2-7|TRBV7-2|14|few
CASSMSRDSYEQYF
TGTGCCAGCAGCATGTCTAGGGACTCCTACGAGCAGTACTTC
>TRBD2|TRBJ2-7|TRBV2|15|NA
CASSEGTSGHYEQYF
TGTGCCAGCAGTGAAGGGACTAGCGGACACTACGAGCAGTACTTC
>NA|TRBJ2-7|TRBV18|16|few
CASSPPLARGSYEQYF
TGTGCCAGCTCACCACCCTTGGCGCGGGGTTCCTACGAGCAGTACTTC
>NA|TRBJ2-1|TRBV7-9|13|few
CASSLGQYNEQFF
TGTGCCAGCAGCTTGGGTCAATACAATGAGCAGTTCTTC
>NA|TRBJ2-1|TRBV19|14|few
CASSSFSAGDEQFF
TGTGCCAGTAGTTCCTTCTCCGCCGGGGATGAGCAGTTCTTC